The present T cell receptor (beta chain) was sequenced within a study of blood T cell repertoires in COVID-19. Germline loops: CDR1 MDHEN, CDR2 SYDVKM. V shed 4 bases, J shed 7 bases, and the junction held 9 bases outside the gene matches. CDR3 length equals 16 residues. Those enrolled, adults aged roughly 18 to 100 years, came from 20 to 25 US areas. Participants reported their clinical history, and cohort assignment relied on those reports. Symptom resolution, clearance, or two negative PCRs marked the recovered donors of Cohort 3. Generated by immunoSEQ multiplex PCR, the TCRdb table keeps only in-frame clones and is missing some. The top ten clones hold approximately 1.8% of a sample with over 250,000 clones, around 92% of them seen once.

This clonotype originated in a woman aged 60-75 years who had recovered from COVID-19. Material for sequencing was PBMCs or T cells enriched from blood (not recorded which). The V and J genes are TRBV28 and TRBJ2-7, with 14 positions matching TRBD2. CDR3 protein: CASSWGLAGVGSEQYF. The CDR3 DNA is TGTGCCAGCAGTTGGGGACTAGCGGGAGTCGGGTCTGAGCAGTACTTC. Combining the CDR3 with reference TRBV28 and TRBJ2-7 gives the whole variable domain DVKVTQSSRYLVKRTGEKVFLECVQDMDHENMFWYRQDPGLGLRLIYFSYDVKMKEKGDIPEGYSVSREKKERFSLILESASTNQTSMYLCASSWGLAGVGSEQYFGPGTRLTVT.